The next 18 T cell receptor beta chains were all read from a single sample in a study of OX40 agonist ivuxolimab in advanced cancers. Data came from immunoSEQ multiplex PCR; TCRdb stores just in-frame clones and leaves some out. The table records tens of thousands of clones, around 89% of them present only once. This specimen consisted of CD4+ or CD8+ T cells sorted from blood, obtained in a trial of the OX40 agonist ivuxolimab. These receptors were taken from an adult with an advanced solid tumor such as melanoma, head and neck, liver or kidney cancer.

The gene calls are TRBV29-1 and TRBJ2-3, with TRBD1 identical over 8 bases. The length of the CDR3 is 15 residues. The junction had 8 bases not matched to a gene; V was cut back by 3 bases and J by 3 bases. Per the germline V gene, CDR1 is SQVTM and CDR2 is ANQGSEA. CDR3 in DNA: TGCAGCGTTGACCGCGGGACAGGTTCTACAGATACGCAGTATTTT. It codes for CSVDRGTGSTDTQYF.

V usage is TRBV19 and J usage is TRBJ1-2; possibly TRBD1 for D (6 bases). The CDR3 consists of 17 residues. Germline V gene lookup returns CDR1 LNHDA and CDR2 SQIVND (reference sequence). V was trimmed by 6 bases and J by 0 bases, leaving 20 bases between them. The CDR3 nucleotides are TGTGCCAGTAGCTTTGAAAGAGCGGGGGCCACTAACTATGGCTACACCTTC. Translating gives CASSFERAGATNYGYTF.

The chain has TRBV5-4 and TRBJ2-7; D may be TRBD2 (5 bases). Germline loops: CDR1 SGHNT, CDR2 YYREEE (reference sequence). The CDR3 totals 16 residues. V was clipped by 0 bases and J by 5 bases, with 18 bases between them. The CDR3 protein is CASSLVLANPQDEQYF. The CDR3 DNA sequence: TGTGCCAGCAGCTTGGTCCTAGCTAATCCCCAAGACGAGCAGTACTTC. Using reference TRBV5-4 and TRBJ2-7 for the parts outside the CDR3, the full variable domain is ETGVTQSPTHLIKTRGQQVTLRCSSQSGHNTVSWYQQALGQGPQFIFQYYREEENGRGNFPPRFSGLQFPNYSSELNVNALELDDSALYLCASSLVLANPQDEQYFGPGTRLTVT.

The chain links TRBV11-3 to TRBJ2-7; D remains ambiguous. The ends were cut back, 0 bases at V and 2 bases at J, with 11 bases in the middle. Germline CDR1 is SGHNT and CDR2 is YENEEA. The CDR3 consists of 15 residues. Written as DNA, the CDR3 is TGTGCCAGCAGCTTAGATGCCCCCTCGGCCTACGAGCAGTACTTC. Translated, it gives CASSLDAPSAYEQYF.

This chain's CDR3 is CASSLTGGEYEQYF. The CDR3 DNA sequence: TGTGCCAGCAGCCTGACAGGGGGCGAGTACGAGCAGTACTTC. The chain employs TRBV28 and TRBJ2-7, with 10 bases identical to TRBD1. Germline lookup yields CDR1 MDHEN and CDR2 SYDVKM. This CDR3 has 14 residues. V gave up 6 bases and J gave up 4 bases; unmatched junction bases: 6.

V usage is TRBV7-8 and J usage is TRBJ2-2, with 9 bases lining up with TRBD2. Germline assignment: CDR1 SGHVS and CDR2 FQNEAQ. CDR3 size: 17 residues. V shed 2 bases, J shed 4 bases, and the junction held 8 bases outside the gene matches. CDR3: CASSLYGGGAGTGELFF. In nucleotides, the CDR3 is TGTGCCAGCAGCTTATACGGCGGGGGGGCCGGCACCGGGGAGCTGTTTTTT.

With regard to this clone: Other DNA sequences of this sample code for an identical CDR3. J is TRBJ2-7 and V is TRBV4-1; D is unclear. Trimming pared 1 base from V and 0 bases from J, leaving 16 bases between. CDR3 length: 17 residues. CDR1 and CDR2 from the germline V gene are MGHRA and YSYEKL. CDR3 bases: TGCGCCAGCAGCCAAGGAAACAGCTACTACTTCTCCTACGAGCAGTACTTC. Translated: CASSQGNSYYFSYEQYF.

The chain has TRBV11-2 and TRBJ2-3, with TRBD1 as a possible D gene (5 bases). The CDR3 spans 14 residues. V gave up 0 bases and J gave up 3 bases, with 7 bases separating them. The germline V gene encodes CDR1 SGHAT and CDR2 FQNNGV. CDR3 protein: CASSLDRGTDTQYF. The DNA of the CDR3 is TGTGCCAGCAGCTTAGATAGGGGTACAGATACGCAGTATTTT. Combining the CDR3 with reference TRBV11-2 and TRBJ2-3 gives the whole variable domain EAGVAQSPRYKIIEKRQSVAFWCNPISGHATLYWYQQILGQGPKLLIQFQNNGVVDDSQLPKDRFSAERLKGVDSTLKIQPAKLEDSAVYLCASSLDRGTDTQYFGPGTRLTVL.

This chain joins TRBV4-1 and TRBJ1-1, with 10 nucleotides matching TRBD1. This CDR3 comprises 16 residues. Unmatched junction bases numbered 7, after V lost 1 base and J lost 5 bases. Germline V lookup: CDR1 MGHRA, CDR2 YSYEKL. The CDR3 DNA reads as TGCGCCAGCAGCCAAGGGGGACAGGGGTCTGGGACTGAAGCTTTCTTT. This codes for CASSQGGQGSGTEAFF.

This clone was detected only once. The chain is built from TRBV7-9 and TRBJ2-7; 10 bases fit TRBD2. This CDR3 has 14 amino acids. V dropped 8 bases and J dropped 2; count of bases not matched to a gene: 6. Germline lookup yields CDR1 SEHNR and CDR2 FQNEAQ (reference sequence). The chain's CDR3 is CASGVAGGPYEQYF. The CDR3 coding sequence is TGTGCCAGCGGGGTAGCGGGGGGCCCCTACGAGCAGTACTTC.

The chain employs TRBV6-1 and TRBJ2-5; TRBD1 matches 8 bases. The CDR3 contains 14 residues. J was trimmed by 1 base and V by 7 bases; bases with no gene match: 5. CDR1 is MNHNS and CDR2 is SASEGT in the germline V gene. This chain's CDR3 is CASIDGQGQETQYF. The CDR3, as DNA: TGTGCCAGCATTGATGGACAGGGCCAAGAGACCCAGTACTTC.

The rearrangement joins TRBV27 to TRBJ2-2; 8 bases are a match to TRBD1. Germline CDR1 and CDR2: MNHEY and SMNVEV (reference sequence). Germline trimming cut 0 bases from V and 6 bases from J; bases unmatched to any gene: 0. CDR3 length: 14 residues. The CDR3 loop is CASSLSQGAGELFF. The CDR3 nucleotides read TGTGCCAGCAGTTTATCACAGGGGGCCGGGGAGCTGTTTTTT.

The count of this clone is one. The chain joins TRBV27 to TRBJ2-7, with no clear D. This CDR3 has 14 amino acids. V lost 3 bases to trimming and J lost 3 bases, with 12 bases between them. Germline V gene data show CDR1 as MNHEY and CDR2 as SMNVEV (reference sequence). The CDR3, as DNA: TGTGCCAGCAGTTTCGGGCAGGCAAGCTACGAGCAGTACTTC. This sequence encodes CASSFGQASYEQYF.

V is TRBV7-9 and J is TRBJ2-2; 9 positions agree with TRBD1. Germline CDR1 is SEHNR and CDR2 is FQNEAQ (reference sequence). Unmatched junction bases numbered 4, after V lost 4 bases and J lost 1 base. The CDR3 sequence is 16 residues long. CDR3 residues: CASSSETGGNTGELFF. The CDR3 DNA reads TGTGCCAGCAGCTCTGAGACAGGGGGGAACACCGGGGAGCTGTTTTTT.

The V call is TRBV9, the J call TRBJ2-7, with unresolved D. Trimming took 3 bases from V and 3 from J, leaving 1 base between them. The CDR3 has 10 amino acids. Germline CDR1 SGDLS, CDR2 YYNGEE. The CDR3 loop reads CASSDYEQYF. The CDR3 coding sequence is TGTGCCAGCAGCGACTACGAGCAGTACTTC. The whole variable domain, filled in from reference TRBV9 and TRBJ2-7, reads DSGVTQTPKHLITATGQRVTLRCSPRSGDLSVYWYQQSLDQGLQFLIQYYNGEERAKGNILERFSAQQFPDLHSELNLSSLELGDSALYFCASSDYEQYFGPGTRLTVT.

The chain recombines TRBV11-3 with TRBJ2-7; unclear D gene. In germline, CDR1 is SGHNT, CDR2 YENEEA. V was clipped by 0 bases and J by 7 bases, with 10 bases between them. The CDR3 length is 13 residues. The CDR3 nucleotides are TGTGCCAGCAGCTTAGATAATAACGTGGAGCAGTACTTC. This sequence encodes CASSLDNNVEQYF.

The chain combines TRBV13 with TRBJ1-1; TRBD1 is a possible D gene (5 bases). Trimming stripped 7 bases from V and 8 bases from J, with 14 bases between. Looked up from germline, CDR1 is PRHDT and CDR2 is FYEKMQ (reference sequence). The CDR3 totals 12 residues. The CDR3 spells CASTETRGEAFF. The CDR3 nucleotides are TGTGCCAGCACCGAGACCCGGGGGGAAGCTTTCTTT.

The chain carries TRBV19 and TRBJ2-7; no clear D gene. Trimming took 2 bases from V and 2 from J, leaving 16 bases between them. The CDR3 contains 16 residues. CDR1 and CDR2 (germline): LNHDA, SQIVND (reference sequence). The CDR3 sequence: CASSIRYEDTAYEQYF. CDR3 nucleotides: TGTGCCAGTAGTATACGGTATGAAGACACAGCCTACGAGCAGTACTTC. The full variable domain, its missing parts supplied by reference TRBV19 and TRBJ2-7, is DGGITQSPKYLFRKEGQNVTLSCEQNLNHDAMYWYRQDPGQGLRLIYYSQIVNDFQKGDIAEGYSVSREKKESFPLTVTSAQKNPTAFYLCASSIRYEDTAYEQYFGPGTRLTVT.